The 20 T cell receptor beta chains below all came from one sample that was sequenced in a study of blood T cell repertoires in COVID-19. Generated by immunoSEQ multiplex PCR, the TCRdb table keeps only in-frame clones and is missing some. This sample has approximately 220,000 clones, with 83% found just once. The source material was peripheral blood. These receptors came from a woman between 40 and 55 years old with active or convalescent COVID-19.

The rearrangement uses TRBV9 and TRBJ1-6; D possibly corresponds to TRBD1 (5 bases). CDR3 size: 13 residues. Between the trimmed V and J ends, which lost 6 bases and 5 bases, there was a span of 9 bases. Per the germline V gene, CDR1 is SGDLS and CDR2 is YYNGEE. In nucleotides, the CDR3 is TGTGCCAGCAACGACAGAGATAATTCACCCCTCCACTTT. Translation: CASNDRDNSPLHF. Using reference TRBV9 and TRBJ1-6 for the parts outside the CDR3, the full variable domain is DSGVTQTPKHLITATGQRVTLRCSPRSGDLSVYWYQQSLDQGLQFLIQYYNGEERAKGNILERFSAQQFPDLHSELNLSSLELGDSALYFCASNDRDNSPLHFGNGTRLTVT.

The chain combines TRBV7-3 with TRBJ2-7; D ambiguous. Per the germline V gene, CDR1 is SGHTA and CDR2 is FQGTGA. The CDR3 extends over 11 amino acids. V lost 6 bases and J lost 8, with 11 bases in between. CDR3 sequence reads: CASSLQVQQYF. The CDR3 coding sequence is TGTGCCAGCAGTTTGCAGGTTCAGCAGTACTTC.

The chain has TRBV4-3 and TRBJ1-1; possible D gene TRBD1, 5 bases. V was pared by 1 base and J by 1 base, with 7 bases between. Germline V CDR1 and CDR2: LGHNA, YSLEER. This CDR3 spans 14 amino acids. CDR3 amino acids: CASSQVGGNTEAFF. CDR3 nucleotide sequence: TGCGCCAGCAGCCAAGTGGGGGGGAACACTGAAGCTTTCTTT.

CDR3 nucleotide sequence: TGTGCCAGCAGCAGGACTAGCGGGACAGGGACGCAGTATTTT. It yields the protein CASSRTSGTGTQYF. The gene calls are TRBV5-6 and TRBJ2-3; 12 bases align to TRBD2. The germline V gene encodes CDR1 SGHDT and CDR2 YYEEEE. The CDR3 loop spans 14 amino acids. V shed 4 bases, J shed 9 bases, and the junction held 6 bases outside the gene matches.

This clone was seen repeatedly, ten times or more. The chain uses TRBV23-1 and TRBJ2-4; 8 bases agree with TRBD1. TRBV23-1 is annotated as an ORF whose role is uncertain. The ends lost 0 bases at V and 0 bases at J; junction bases unmatched: 19. This CDR3 has 22 amino acids. CDR3 coding DNA: TGCGCCAGCAGTCAATCGATCTTCCTGCAGGGGGCAATGGGACTAGCCAAAAACATTCAGTACTTC. As protein: CASSQSIFLQGAMGLAKNIQYF.

This clone came up a few times. The chain recombines TRBV6-1 with TRBJ1-5; no clear D gene. Trimming removed 0 bases from V and 1 base from J, with 7 bases in between. Germline CDR1 is MNHNS and CDR2 is SASEGT. CDR3 length: 15 residues. The CDR3 sequence: CASSEASRSNQPQHF. As DNA, the CDR3 is TGTGCCAGCAGTGAAGCATCGAGGAGCAATCAGCCCCAGCATTTT.

This chain links TRBV13 with TRBJ2-7, with 8 nucleotides matching TRBD2. Germline trimming cut 8 bases from V and 2 bases from J; bases unmatched to any gene: 8. The CDR3 contains 14 residues. The germline V gene encodes CDR1 PRHDT and CDR2 FYEKMQ (reference sequence). In nucleotides, the CDR3 is TGTGCCAGCGCGGACAGCGGGAGCACCTACGAGCAGTACTTC. Translation: CASADSGSTYEQYF.

The rearrangement joins TRBV4-3 to TRBJ2-7; weak D call: TRBD1 (5 bases). Trimming cost V 1 base and J 1 base, with 11 bases left between them. The CDR3 contains 15 residues. CDR1 and CDR2 from the germline V gene are LGHNA and YSLEER. The CDR3 spells CASSQVEGASYEQYF. CDR3 in DNA: TGCGCCAGCAGCCAAGTAGAAGGGGCGTCCTACGAGCAGTACTTC.

This clone has just one count. The J gene is TRBJ1-1, the V gene TRBV18; 8 bases match TRBD1. V was clipped by 6 bases and J by 5 bases; unmatched bases: 14. This CDR3 region has 16 residues. Germline assignment: CDR1 KGHSH and CDR2 LQKENI. CDR3 in DNA: TGTGCCAGCTCTCCGCGCAGTCAGGGGGCTGGGACTGAAGCTTTCTTT. Translation gives CASSPRSQGAGTEAFF.

This sequence joins TRBV19 and TRBJ2-1, with 13 nucleotides matching TRBD2. The J segment lost 5 bases and the V segment lost 7 bases, leaving 5 bases of the junction unmatched. In germline, CDR1 is LNHDA, CDR2 SQIVND (reference sequence). The CDR3 covers 15 residues. CDR3 amino acids: CASTTGLAGNNEQFF. The CDR3 DNA follows: TGTGCCAGTACTACGGGACTAGCGGGAAACAATGAGCAGTTCTTC.

The V gene is TRBV13, the J gene TRBJ1-4; TRBD1 matches at 10 bases. CDR3 length equals 14 residues. The germline CDR1 and CDR2 sequences are PRHDT and FYEKMQ (reference sequence). The V and J ends lost 8 bases and 4 bases, in that order; junction bases with no gene match: 4. The CDR3 DNA follows: TGTGCCAGCTCCCGGACAGGGGGTAATGAAAAACTGTTTTTT. Translating gives CASSRTGGNEKLFF.

The chain employs TRBV19 and TRBJ1-3, with 9 bases matching TRBD1. The germline V gene encodes CDR1 LNHDA and CDR2 SQIVND (reference sequence). The V and J ends lost 5 bases and 2 bases, in that order; junction bases with no gene match: 10. The CDR3 length is 17 residues. The CDR3 nucleotides are TGTGCCAGTAGTCTTGGCCCGGGACAGGGAACTGGAAACACCATATATTTT. Residues: CASSLGPGQGTGNTIYF.

The chain combines TRBV19 with TRBJ1-1; D possibly corresponds to TRBD1 (6 bases). Per germline, CDR1 LNHDA and CDR2 SQIVND (reference sequence). This CDR3 has 14 amino acids. Trimming cost V 0 bases and J 7 bases, with 12 bases left between them. This CDR3 reads CASSIEGGRSEAFF. As DNA, the CDR3 is TGTGCCAGTAGTATAGAAGGGGGAAGGAGTGAAGCTTTCTTT. Full variable domain (outside the CDR3, taken from reference TRBV19 and TRBJ1-1): DGGITQSPKYLFRKEGQNVTLSCEQNLNHDAMYWYRQDPGQGLRLIYYSQIVNDFQKGDIAEGYSVSREKKESFPLTVTSAQKNPTAFYLCASSIEGGRSEAFFGQGTRLTVV.

This clone was counted many times. Other DNA sequences within the sample encode an identical CDR3. The CDR3 bases are TGCGCCAGCAGCCGAGACAGGATCTCCTACGAGCAGTACTTC. It codes for CASSRDRISYEQYF. The rearrangement links TRBV5-1 to TRBJ2-7; a weak D match, TRBD1 (6 bases). The ends were cut back, 4 bases at V and 0 bases at J, with 11 bases in the middle. CDR1 is SGHRS and CDR2 is YFSETQ in the germline V gene. This CDR3 region has 14 residues.

The rearrangement uses TRBV12-3 or TRBV12-4 and TRBJ1-2; D is unresolved. Trimming stripped 5 bases from V and 10 bases from J, with 14 bases between. This CDR3 comprises 12 residues. The CDR3 bases are TGTGCCAGCAGTCATAGACCCCAGGACTACACCTTC. Protein: CASSHRPQDYTF.

V and J are TRBV11-3 and TRBJ1-1, with a possible D match to TRBD1 (6 bases). This CDR3 spans 14 amino acids. The V end was cut by 0 bases, the J end by 7 bases, with 12 bases between. The V gene's germline CDR1 is SGHNT and CDR2 YENEEA. CDR3 DNA sequence: TGTGCCAGCAGCTTAGATCCAGGGGCTAATGAAGCTTTCTTT. Amino acid sequence: CASSLDPGANEAFF.

The chain carries TRBV28 and TRBJ2-2; D gene ambiguous. V was pared by 11 bases and J by 4 bases, with 17 bases between. Germline V gene data show CDR1 as MDHEN and CDR2 as SYDVKM. This CDR3 spans 14 amino acids. The DNA for the CDR3 is TGTGCCGCCCCCCCGAAGGAGTCCACCGGGGAGCTGTTTTTT. Residues: CAAPPKESTGELFF.

This sequence joins TRBV19 and TRBJ1-5; 7 bases match TRBD1. The CDR3 spans 15 residues. V lost 5 bases and J lost 2; bases outside the gene matches: 6. The V gene's germline CDR1 is LNHDA and CDR2 SQIVND (reference sequence). In DNA, the CDR3 is TGTGCCAGTAGTCTCACCGACAGGGGCAATCAGCCCCAGCATTTT. Its translation: CASSLTDRGNQPQHF.

This chain joins TRBV4-2 and TRBJ2-1, with D uncertain. In germline, CDR1 is LGHNA, CDR2 YNFKEQ. V lost 0 bases to trimming and J lost 2 bases, with 11 bases between them. This CDR3 is 16 amino acids long. CDR3 DNA: TGTGCCAGCAGCCAAGAACCCTCCGTAGCCTACAATGAGCAGTTCTTC. It yields the protein CASSQEPSVAYNEQFF.

The chain is built from TRBV30 and TRBJ1-3, with D unresolved. Germline V gives CDR1 GTSNPN, CDR2 SVGIG (reference sequence). V lost 3 bases to trimming and J lost 0 bases, with 9 bases between them. The CDR3 spans 14 residues. The CDR3 DNA is TGTGCCTGGAGGGGTTCAGGCTCTGGAAACACCATATATTTT. Amino acid sequence: CAWRGSGSGNTIYF. The complete variable domain, with remaining parts taken from reference TRBV30 and TRBJ1-3, reads SQTIHQWPATLVQPVGSPLSLECTVEGTSNPNLYWYRQAAGRGLQLLFYSVGIGQISSEVPQNLSASRPQDRQFILSSKKLLLSDSGFYLCAWRGSGSGNTIYFGEGSWLTVV.